This note documents a single TCR beta chain sequence. The antigen remains undetermined. The CDR3 has 15 residues. With 5 bases clipped from V and 3 bases from J, the junction kept 3 bases outside the gene matches. CDR1 LNHDA and CDR2 SQIVND come from the germline V gene (reference sequence). The sample comes from a study of T cell responses to AZD1222 COVID-19 vaccine. Overall study results and limits: Repertoires were obtained only post-peak T cell response.

Sequencing used immunoSEQ multiplex PCR; TCRdb keeps in-frame clones, though not all of them. The sample holds 20,000 or so clones, 84% seen once. This receptor was taken from an adult who received the AZD1222 COVID-19 vaccine. The chain links TRBV19 to TRBJ2-1; 11 bases match TRBD2. This specimen consisted of peripheral blood, obtained 28 days after the second AZD1222 dose. The CDR3: CASSPGLADYNEQFF. The CDR3 coding sequence is TGTGCCAGTAGTCCGGGACTAGCGGACTACAATGAGCAGTTCTTC.